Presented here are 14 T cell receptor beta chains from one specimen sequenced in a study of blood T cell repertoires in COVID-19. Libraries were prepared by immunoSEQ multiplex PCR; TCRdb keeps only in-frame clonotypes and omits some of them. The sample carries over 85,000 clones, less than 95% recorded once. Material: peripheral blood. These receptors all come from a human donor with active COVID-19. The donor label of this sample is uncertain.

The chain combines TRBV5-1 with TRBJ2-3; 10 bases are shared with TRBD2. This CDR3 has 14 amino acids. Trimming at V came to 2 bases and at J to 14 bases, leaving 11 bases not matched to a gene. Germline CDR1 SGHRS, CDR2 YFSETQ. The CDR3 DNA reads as TGCGCCAGCAGCTTAGGGCTAGCGGGGGCCCCTAGGTATTTT. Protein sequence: CASSLGLAGAPRYF.

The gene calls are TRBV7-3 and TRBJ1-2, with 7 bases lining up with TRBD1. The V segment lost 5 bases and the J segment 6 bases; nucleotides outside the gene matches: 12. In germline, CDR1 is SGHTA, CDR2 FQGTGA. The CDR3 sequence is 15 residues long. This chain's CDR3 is CASSPGPTGPDGYTF. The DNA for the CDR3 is TGTGCCAGCAGCCCAGGACCGACAGGGCCCGATGGCTACACCTTC.

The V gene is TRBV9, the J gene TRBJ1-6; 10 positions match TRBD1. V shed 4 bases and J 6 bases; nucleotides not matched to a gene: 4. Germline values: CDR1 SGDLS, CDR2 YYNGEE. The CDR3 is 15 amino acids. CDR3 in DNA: TGTGCCAGCAGCCCCCGGGACAGGGGTAATTCACCCCTCCACTTT. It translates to CASSPRDRGNSPLHF.

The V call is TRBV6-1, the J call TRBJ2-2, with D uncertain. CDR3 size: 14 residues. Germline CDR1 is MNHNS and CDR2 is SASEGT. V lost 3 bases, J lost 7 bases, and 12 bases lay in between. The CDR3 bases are TGTGCCAGCAGTGAGATAATTGAACACGGGGAGCTGTTTTTT. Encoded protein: CASSEIIEHGELFF.

This CDR3 reads CASSLRRISGTGNYTF. The CDR3, as DNA: TGTGCCAGCAGCTTGCGACGAATCTCCGGGACAGGGAACTACACCTTC. V gene TRBV7-8 combines with J gene TRBJ1-2; TRBD1 aligns across 9 bases. The CDR3 totals 16 residues. Germline V CDR1 and CDR2: SGHVS, FQNEAQ. Germline trimming cut 3 bases from V and 10 bases from J; bases unmatched to any gene: 15.

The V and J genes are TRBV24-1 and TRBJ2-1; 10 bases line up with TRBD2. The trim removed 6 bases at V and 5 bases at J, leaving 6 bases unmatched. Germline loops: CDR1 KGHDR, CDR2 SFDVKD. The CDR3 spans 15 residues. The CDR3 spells CATSSSGGTHNEQFF. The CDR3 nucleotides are TGTGCCACCAGTAGTAGCGGGGGGACTCACAATGAGCAGTTCTTC.

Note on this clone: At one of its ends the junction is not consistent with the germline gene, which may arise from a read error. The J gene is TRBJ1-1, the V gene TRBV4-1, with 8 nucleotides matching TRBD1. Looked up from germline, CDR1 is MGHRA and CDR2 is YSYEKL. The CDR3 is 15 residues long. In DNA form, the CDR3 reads TGCGCCAGCAGCCAACCTAACTCAGGGGGCTTCATGGACGATTTT. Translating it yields CASSQPNSGGFMDDF.

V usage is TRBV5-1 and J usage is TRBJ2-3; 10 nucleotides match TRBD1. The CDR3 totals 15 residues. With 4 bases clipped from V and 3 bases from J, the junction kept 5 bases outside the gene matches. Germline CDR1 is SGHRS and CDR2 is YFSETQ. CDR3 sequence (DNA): TGCGCCAGCAGCGGACAGGGGGTTTTAACAGATACGCAGTATTTT. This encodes CASSGQGVLTDTQYF.

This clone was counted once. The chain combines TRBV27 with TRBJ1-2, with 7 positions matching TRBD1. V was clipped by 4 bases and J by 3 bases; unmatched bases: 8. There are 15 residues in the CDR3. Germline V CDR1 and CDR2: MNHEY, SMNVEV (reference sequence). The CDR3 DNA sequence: TGTGCCAGCAGTTCACTCGGACAGGCCCACTATGGCTACACCTTC. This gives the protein CASSSLGQAHYGYTF.

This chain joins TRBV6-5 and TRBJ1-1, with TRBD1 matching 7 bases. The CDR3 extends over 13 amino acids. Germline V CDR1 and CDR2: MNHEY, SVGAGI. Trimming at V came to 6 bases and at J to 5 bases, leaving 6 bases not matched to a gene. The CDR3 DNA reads TGTGCCAGCAGGCGACTACAGGGGACTGAAGCTTTCTTT. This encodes CASRRLQGTEAFF.

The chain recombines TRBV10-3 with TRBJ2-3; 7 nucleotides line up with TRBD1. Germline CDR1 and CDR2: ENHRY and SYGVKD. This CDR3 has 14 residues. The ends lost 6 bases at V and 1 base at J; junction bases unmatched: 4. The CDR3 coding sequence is TGTGCCATCAGCGGGGACAGAGGCACAGATACGCAGTATTTT. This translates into CAISGDRGTDTQYF.

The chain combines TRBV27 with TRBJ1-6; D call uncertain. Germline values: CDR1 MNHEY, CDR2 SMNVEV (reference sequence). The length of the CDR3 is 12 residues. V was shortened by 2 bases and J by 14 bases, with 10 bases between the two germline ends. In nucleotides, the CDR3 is TGTGCCAGCAGTTTAGAGGGCCAGACCCTCCACTTT. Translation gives CASSLEGQTLHF.

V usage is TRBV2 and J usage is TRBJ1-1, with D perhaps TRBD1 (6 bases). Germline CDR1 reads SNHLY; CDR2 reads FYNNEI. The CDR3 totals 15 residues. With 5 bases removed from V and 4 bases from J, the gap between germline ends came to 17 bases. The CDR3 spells CASSSEQGWGTEAFF. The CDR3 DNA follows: TGTGCCAGCAGTTCCGAACAGGGCTGGGGCACTGAAGCTTTCTTT.

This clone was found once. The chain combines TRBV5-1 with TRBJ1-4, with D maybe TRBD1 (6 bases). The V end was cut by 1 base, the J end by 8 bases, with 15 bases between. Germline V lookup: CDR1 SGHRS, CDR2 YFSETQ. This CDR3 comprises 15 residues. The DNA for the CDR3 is TGCGCCAGCAGCTTGTCGGGGGGCGCTTGGGAAAAACTGTTTTTT. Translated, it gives CASSLSGGAWEKLFF.